The 30 T cell receptor beta chains below all came from one sample that was sequenced in a study of somatic mutations in cytotoxic T cells in rheumatoid arthritis. This table comes from immunoSEQ multiplex PCR, and its TCRdb copy is limited to in-frame clones, with some not included. The sample lists fewer than 25,000 clones, 82% occurring once. Source material: CD8+ T cells sorted from blood. The receptors here all came from a woman between 45 and 60 years old in good health.

This clone was recorded a few times. This chain links TRBV7-9 with TRBJ2-7; D remains ambiguous. The CDR3 consists of 13 residues. V lost 5 bases, J lost 2 bases, and 10 bases lay in between. Germline assignment: CDR1 SEHNR and CDR2 FQNEAQ (reference sequence). Written as DNA, the CDR3 is TGTGCCAGCAGCCAGCCCGGACCCTACGAGCAGTACTTC. Translating it yields CASSQPGPYEQYF.

The DNA of the CDR3 is TGTGCCAGCAGTTATTCCGAAGGACCTTCACCCCTCCACTTT. Its translation is CASSYSEGPSPLHF. The rearrangement links TRBV6-5 to TRBJ1-6; D remains unclear. CDR1 and CDR2 from the germline V gene are MNHEY and SVGAGI. The ends were cut back, 3 bases at V and 9 bases at J, with 12 bases in the middle. The CDR3 has 14 amino acids.

V is TRBV29-1 and J is TRBJ2-7; tentatively, D is TRBD1 or TRBD2 (5 bases each). Germline CDR1 SQVTM, CDR2 ANQGSEA. The length of the CDR3 is 11 residues. Trimming pared 6 bases from V and 4 bases from J, leaving 10 bases between. CDR3: CSVGVGYEQYF. Here the CDR3 DNA reads TGCAGCGTGGGGGTGGGTTACGAGCAGTACTTC.

This clone is judged medium-sized (0.01 to 0.1%). The CDR3 protein is CASSEDGGGAGEAFF. The CDR3 coding sequence is TGTGCCAGCAGTGAAGATGGAGGGGGGGCTGGTGAAGCTTTCTTT. The genes are TRBV6-1 and TRBJ1-1, with D possibly TRBD1 on 6 matching bases. The CDR3 extends over 15 amino acids. CDR1 is MNHNS, CDR2 SASEGT, per germline. The V end was cut by 1 base, the J end by 7 bases, with 16 bases between.

V and J are TRBV11-2 and TRBJ2-2; a possible D gene is TRBD1 (5 bases). Trimming removed 0 bases from V and 7 bases from J, with 12 bases in between. The CDR3 covers 15 residues. Looked up from germline, CDR1 is SGHAT and CDR2 is FQNNGV. CDR3: CASSLDREGVGELFF. As DNA, the CDR3 is TGTGCCAGCAGCTTAGACAGGGAAGGGGTCGGGGAGCTGTTTTTT.

The chain links TRBV5-4 to TRBJ1-5; perhaps TRBD1 as D (6 bases). The V and J ends lost 4 bases and 9 bases respectively, with 14 bases between them. The CDR3 consists of 13 residues. CDR1 SGHNT and CDR2 YYREEE come from the germline V gene (reference sequence). CDR3 nucleotides: TGTGCCAGCAGCCTAGAGGGGGTCCGGCCCCAGCATTTT. It encodes CASSLEGVRPQHF. The full variable domain, completed using reference TRBV5-4 and TRBJ1-5, is ETGVTQSPTHLIKTRGQQVTLRCSSQSGHNTVSWYQQALGQGPQFIFQYYREEENGRGNFPPRFSGLQFPNYSSELNVNALELDDSALYLCASSLEGVRPQHFGDGTRLSIL.

This chain connects TRBV5-6 to TRBJ2-2; a weak D match, TRBD2 (6 bases). V gave up 0 bases and J gave up 6 bases, with 6 bases separating them. Germline V gives CDR1 SGHDT, CDR2 YYEEEE. This CDR3 has 13 residues. CDR3 nucleotides: TGTGCCAGCAGCTTGGGCGGGGCCGGGGAGCTGTTTTTT. It encodes CASSLGGAGELFF. Full variable domain (missing parts from reference TRBV5-6 and TRBJ2-2): DAGVTQSPTHLIKTRGQQVTLRCSPKSGHDTVSWYQQALGQGPQFIFQYYEEEERQRGNFPDRFSGHQFPNYSSELNVNALLLGDSALYLCASSLGGAGELFFGEGSRLTVL.

This sequence joins TRBV1 and TRBJ2-5. The DNA end favors TRBJ2-7, so the J call may be wrong. TRBV1 is flagged as a pseudogene. The length of the CDR3 is 14 residues. The CDR3 sequence: CTSSQRVSAYEQYF. The CDR3 nucleotides read TGCACCAGCAGCCAGAGAGTTTCAGCCTACGAGCAGTACTTC.

This sequence joins TRBV4-2 and TRBJ1-5; perhaps TRBD1 as D (5 bases). There are 13 residues in the CDR3. Trimming cost V 4 bases and J 7 bases, with 11 bases left between them. Looked up from germline, CDR1 is LGHNA and CDR2 is YNFKEQ. In nucleotides, the CDR3 is TGTGCCAGCAGCCTCGGGGGGGAACAGCCCCAGCATTTT. Amino acid sequence: CASSLGGEQPQHF.

The chain couples TRBV28 to TRBJ1-5; possible D gene TRBD1, 6 bases. Germline lookup yields CDR1 MDHEN and CDR2 SYDVKM. This CDR3 comprises 16 residues. The V and J ends lost 3 bases and 9 bases respectively, with 21 bases between them. The CDR3 sequence is CASSFYEQGPQRPQHF. The DNA of the CDR3 is TGTGCCAGCAGTTTCTACGAACAGGGCCCCCAACGGCCCCAGCATTTT.

This clone has just a few counts. The chain recombines TRBV5-1 with TRBJ2-7, with 7 nucleotides matching TRBD1. This CDR3 contains 14 residues. Germline V gene data show CDR1 as SGHRS and CDR2 as YFSETQ. J was trimmed by 3 bases and V by 2 bases; bases with no gene match: 5. CDR3 residues: CASSFTGAFYEQYF. The CDR3 DNA is TGCGCCAGCAGCTTCACAGGGGCCTTCTACGAGCAGTACTTC. Full variable domain (missing parts from reference TRBV5-1 and TRBJ2-7): KAGVTQTPRYLIKTRGQQVTLSCSPISGHRSVSWYQQTPGQGLQFLFEYFSETQRNKGNFPGRFSGRQFSNSRSEMNVSTLELGDSALYLCASSFTGAFYEQYFGPGTRLTVT.

This chain links TRBV7-9 with TRBJ2-1, with 12 bases matching TRBD2. In germline, CDR1 is SEHNR, CDR2 FQNEAQ (reference sequence). V trimming: 4 bases; J trimming: 5 bases; junction bases outside the gene matches: 12. The CDR3 extends over 18 amino acids. The CDR3 loop is CASSSSGPLAGGHNEQFF. For the CDR3, the DNA is TGTGCCAGCAGCTCCTCGGGGCCACTAGCGGGGGGCCACAATGAGCAGTTCTTC. The whole variable domain, filled in from reference TRBV7-9 and TRBJ2-1, reads DTGVSQNPRHKITKRGQNVTFRCDPISEHNRLYWYRQTLGQGPEFLTYFQNEAQLEKSRLLSDRFSAERPKGSFSTLEIQRTEQGDSAMYLCASSSSGPLAGGHNEQFFGPGTRLTVL.

The gene calls are TRBV7-9 and TRBJ2-1, with no clear D. The CDR3 runs to 15 residues. Germline V CDR1 and CDR2: SEHNR, FQNEAQ (reference sequence). V gave up 4 bases and J gave up 12 bases, with 22 bases separating them. CDR3 nucleotide sequence: TGTGCCAGCAGCTCGCCGAGCGACGGTCACCTGGTGCAGTTCTTC. Translation gives CASSSPSDGHLVQFF.

CDR3 loop: CASSTGLNTEAFF. The CDR3 DNA reads as TGTGCCAGCAGTACAGGTTTGAACACTGAAGCTTTCTTT. This chain connects TRBV6-6 to TRBJ1-1; D is perhaps TRBD1 (5 bases). V lost 5 bases and J lost 0, with 7 bases in between. Germline CDR1 and CDR2: MNHNY and SVGAGI (reference sequence). The CDR3 contains 13 residues.

This clone was detected only a few times. The gene calls are TRBV4-1 and TRBJ2-7; the D gene is possibly TRBD2 (7 bases). In germline, CDR1 is MGHRA, CDR2 YSYEKL. V was cut by 2 bases and J by 0 bases, with 11 bases left in between. There are 15 residues in the CDR3. The CDR3 region has the DNA TGCGCCAGCAGCCAAAGGGGGAGGGGCTCCTACGAGCAGTACTTC. Its translation: CASSQRGRGSYEQYF.

The sample holds one count of this clone. The gene calls are TRBV2 and TRBJ2-7; 12 bases map to TRBD2. The CDR3 is 14 amino acids. The germline CDR1 and CDR2 sequences are SNHLY and FYNNEI. V was clipped by 8 bases and J by 3 bases; unmatched bases: 5. The CDR3 bases are TGTGCCAGCGATAGACTAGCGGGGGACTACGAGCAGTACTTC. Translation gives CASDRLAGDYEQYF.

J is TRBJ1-2 and V is TRBV6-5, with D hard to call. In germline, CDR1 is MNHEY, CDR2 SVGAGI. V dropped 0 bases and J dropped 4 bases, with 6 bases sitting between them. The CDR3 contains 13 residues. CDR3 loop: CASSYSNTYGYTF. The CDR3 DNA sequence: TGTGCCAGCAGTTACTCTAACACCTATGGCTACACCTTC.

The CDR3 coding sequence is TGCACCAGCAGCCAAGAGGGGAGGGGGCGAGGTGAGCAGTTCTTC. Protein: CTSSQEGRGRGEQFF. The rearrangement links TRBV1 to TRBJ2-1. TRBV1 is given as a pseudogene. The CDR3 is 15 amino acids.

This clone was counted once. The V gene is TRBV28, the J gene TRBJ1-1, with D perhaps TRBD1 (5 bases). The V and J ends lost 6 bases and 8 bases respectively, with 13 bases between them. The CDR3 extends over 12 amino acids. Per germline, CDR1 MDHEN and CDR2 SYDVKM. The CDR3 spells CASSNPSGEAFF. The CDR3 DNA reads as TGTGCCAGCAGCAATCCTTCAGGGGAAGCTTTCTTT. Variable domain in full (rest from reference TRBV28 and TRBJ1-1): DVKVTQSSRYLVKRTGEKVFLECVQDMDHENMFWYRQDPGLGLRLIYFSYDVKMKEKGDIPEGYSVSREKKERFSLILESASTNQTSMYLCASSNPSGEAFFGQGTRLTVV.

The chain has TRBV4-1 and TRBJ1-5; D is possibly TRBD1 (5 bases). Trimming removed 0 bases from V and 1 base from J, with 16 bases in between. CDR3 length: 18 residues. The V gene's germline CDR1 is MGHRA and CDR2 YSYEKL. CDR3 nucleotides: TGCGCCAGCAGCCAAGATCCGGGCGGGGGTAGGAGCAATCAGCCCCAGCATTTT. Residues: CASSQDPGGGRSNQPQHF.

V and J are TRBV10-3 and TRBJ2-5; 12 bases agree with TRBD2. The V segment lost 0 bases and the J segment 3 bases; nucleotides outside the gene matches: 5. Germline loops: CDR1 ENHRY, CDR2 SYGVKD. This CDR3 region has 17 residues. The CDR3, as DNA: TGTGCCATCAGTGAGTCTGTGACTAGCGGGGGTGAAGAGACCCAGTACTTC. It codes for CAISESVTSGGEETQYF.

This rearrangement joins TRBV6-1 to TRBJ2-5; a weak D match, TRBD2 (5 bases). With 2 bases removed from V and 11 bases from J, the gap between germline ends came to 9 bases. In germline, CDR1 is MNHNS, CDR2 SASEGT. The CDR3 is made up of 11 amino acids. CDR3 DNA: TGTGCCAGCAGTGAATACTGGGAGCAGTACTTC. Translated, it gives CASSEYWEQYF.

This rearrangement joins TRBV6-6 to TRBJ2-7; 9 bases agree with TRBD1. The V gene end was trimmed by 2 bases and the J gene end by 5 bases; junction bases not matched to a gene: 4. Germline values: CDR1 MNHNY, CDR2 SVGAGI (reference sequence). The CDR3 sequence is 14 residues long. CDR3 region: CASSYAGQGHEQYF. The CDR3 DNA reads TGTGCCAGCAGTTACGCGGGACAGGGTCACGAGCAGTACTTC.

The chain recombines TRBV10-1 with TRBJ2-3, with 9 bases fitting TRBD1. The germline V gene has CDR1 WNHNN and CDR2 SYGVQD (reference sequence). The V segment lost 8 bases and the J segment 1 base; nucleotides outside the gene matches: 7. The CDR3 length is 15 residues. The CDR3 DNA reads as TGCGCCAGCGCCTACCGGACAGGGGGCACAGATACGCAGTATTTT. Protein: CASAYRTGGTDTQYF.

The chain employs TRBV11-2 and TRBJ2-3; TRBD2 agrees at 11 bases. The V segment lost 4 bases and the J segment 4 bases; nucleotides outside the gene matches: 7. The germline V gene encodes CDR1 SGHAT and CDR2 FQNNGV. The CDR3 totals 16 residues. This chain's CDR3 is CASSSTSGMVADTQYF. For the CDR3, the DNA is TGTGCCAGCAGCTCGACTAGCGGGATGGTCGCAGATACGCAGTATTTT.

The chain has TRBV19 and TRBJ2-1, with D maybe TRBD1 (6 bases). V was clipped by 3 bases and J by 3 bases, with 9 bases between them. Germline CDR1 reads LNHDA; CDR2 reads SQIVND (reference sequence). This CDR3 is built from 14 residues. CDR3: CASSIAGDYNEQFF. CDR3 nucleotide sequence: TGTGCCAGTAGTATTGCAGGGGACTACAATGAGCAGTTCTTC.

V is TRBV7-9 and J is TRBJ1-2; the D gene is possibly TRBD1 (6 bases). V dropped 5 bases and J dropped 1 base, with 23 bases sitting between them. Germline CDR1 and CDR2: SEHNR and FQNEAQ (reference sequence). The CDR3 length is 18 residues. CDR3 sequence (DNA): TGTGCCAGCAGCCCGTATACAGGGTCCTATTCCCTTAACTATGGCTACACCTTC. Protein sequence: CASSPYTGSYSLNYGYTF. Supplemented by reference TRBV7-9 and TRBJ1-2, the full variable domain reads DTGVSQNPRHKITKRGQNVTFRCDPISEHNRLYWYRQTLGQGPEFLTYFQNEAQLEKSRLLSDRFSAERPKGSFSTLEIQRTEQGDSAMYLCASSPYTGSYSLNYGYTFGSGTRLTVV.

The V call is TRBV2, the J call TRBJ1-2, with D perhaps matching TRBD1 (5 bases). The CDR3 has 11 residues. Germline V gene lookup returns CDR1 SNHLY and CDR2 FYNNEI. V was clipped by 8 bases and J by 6 bases, with 10 bases between them. The DNA for the CDR3 is TGTGCCAGCCTCAGGGAGGATGGCTACACCTTC. It encodes CASLREDGYTF.

The chain uses TRBV9 and TRBJ2-7, with 7 bases that match TRBD1. Germline trimming cut 3 bases from V and 3 bases from J; bases unmatched to any gene: 12. The CDR3 runs to 16 residues. Germline V gene lookup returns CDR1 SGDLS and CDR2 YYNGEE. The CDR3, as DNA: TGTGCCAGCAGCGCCACCGCAGACAGGGACAACTACGAGCAGTACTTC. Amino acid sequence: CASSATADRDNYEQYF. The full variable domain, with the rest looked up from reference TRBV9 and TRBJ2-7, is DSGVTQTPKHLITATGQRVTLRCSPRSGDLSVYWYQQSLDQGLQFLIQYYNGEERAKGNILERFSAQQFPDLHSELNLSSLELGDSALYFCASSATADRDNYEQYFGPGTRLTVT.

V usage is TRBV10-1 and J usage is TRBJ2-2; TRBD1 matches 9 bases. V was pared by 7 bases and J by 3 bases, with 15 bases of the junction left unmatched. CDR3 length equals 18 residues. Looked up from germline, CDR1 is WNHNN and CDR2 is SYGVQD (reference sequence). CDR3 in DNA: TGCGCCAGCAACATCGATTCCTTGGACAGGGGATACACCGGGGAGCTGTTTTTT. Protein: CASNIDSLDRGYTGELFF.